Following are 29 T cell receptor beta chains from one sample sequenced in a study of identical twins. TCRdb recomputed calls from the 5' RACE reads with MiXCR, one row per CDR3 protein. The table shows 650,000 to 750,000 distinct CDR3 sequences, with around 21% occurring only once. These same records also appear under a second study, on T cells expressing NK-cell markers.

Sequenced input: PBMCs. The receptors here all came from a woman aged 18 to 35 in good health.

The rearrangement links TRBV12-3 or TRBV12-4 to TRBJ2-1; the D gene is possibly TRBD2 (5 bases). The CDR3 spans 13 residues. Trimming left V 6 bases short and J 8 bases short, with 14 bases between. The CDR3 DNA is TGTGCCAGCAGCTCAACTAGAATTCATGAGCAGTTCTTC. The encoded protein is CASSSTRIHEQFF.

This clonotype has more than one count but fewer than ten. The chain has TRBV20-1 and TRBJ1-1; D is possibly TRBD1 (6 bases). V gave up 3 bases and J gave up 2 bases, with 13 bases separating them. CDR1 is DFQATT and CDR2 is SNEGSKA in the germline V gene (reference sequence). The CDR3 sequence is 14 residues long. The CDR3 spells CSASMWTANTEAFF. The CDR3 DNA is TGCAGTGCTAGTATGTGGACAGCAAACACTGAAGCTTTCTTT.

As concerns this clonotype: Mismatch with germline at one junction end may stem from a read error. The V gene is TRBV7-2, the J gene TRBJ2-1; 7 bases match TRBD2. The CDR3 contains 13 residues. CDR1 SGHTA and CDR2 FQGNSA come from the germline V gene. CDR3 protein: CASSFGTTRPRVF. The CDR3 DNA is TGTGCCAGCAGCTTCGGGACTACTCGTCCGAGGGTCTTC.

This chain connects TRBV12-3 or TRBV12-4 to TRBJ2-5; the match to TRBD2 covers 8 bases. The V gene end was trimmed by 6 bases and the J gene end by 5 bases; junction bases not matched to a gene: 8. This CDR3 is 14 amino acids long. The CDR3: CASSERGGAETQYF. For the CDR3, the DNA is TGTGCCAGCAGCGAACGGGGGGGCGCGGAGACCCAGTACTTC.

V is TRBV4-1 and J is TRBJ2-3; the D gene is possibly TRBD2 (6 bases). V lost 4 bases and J 2 bases, leaving 16 bases between the germline ends. Germline CDR1 is MGHRA and CDR2 is YSYEKL. The CDR3 length is 16 residues. CDR3 DNA sequence: TGCGCCAGCAGCCGTCTCGGGGCGGGGTCCACAGATACGCAGTATTTT. The encoded protein is CASSRLGAGSTDTQYF.

Ten or more counts support this clonotype. The chain combines TRBV6-5 with TRBJ2-1, with D unresolved. Trimming left V 10 bases short and J 7 bases short, with 8 bases between. Germline V lookup: CDR1 MNHEY, CDR2 SVGAGI. The CDR3 length is 10 residues. The CDR3 DNA follows: TGTGCCAACTCCAAGAATGAGCAGTTCTTC. This translates into CANSKNEQFF.

This clonotype was seen repeatedly, ten times or more. The chain recombines TRBV5-1 with TRBJ2-3; TRBD2 might be the D (6 bases). Trimming shortened V by 7 bases and J by 2 bases, and 14 bases separated the two germline ends. This CDR3 spans 14 amino acids. In germline, CDR1 is SGHRS, CDR2 YFSETQ. CDR3 amino acids: CASQRAETTDTQYF. The CDR3 bases are TGCGCCAGCCAGCGGGCCGAGACCACAGATACGCAGTATTTT.

This clonotype appeared many times. The V and J genes are TRBV7-2 and TRBJ2-7; no definite D call. The CDR3 is 17 amino acids. Trimming took off 1 base at V and 4 bases at J, with 20 bases between the two ends. The germline V gene has CDR1 SGHTA and CDR2 FQGNSA. CDR3 amino acids: CASSLVVGPQSVYEQYF. The CDR3 nucleotides are TGTGCCAGCAGCTTAGTAGTCGGACCGCAGAGCGTATACGAGCAGTACTTC.

The table lists this clonotype with a few counts. The rearrangement links TRBV5-1 to TRBJ1-1, with a possible D match to TRBD1 (5 bases). Germline CDR1 is SGHRS and CDR2 is YFSETQ. This CDR3 spans 15 amino acids. V was clipped by 3 bases and J by 6 bases, with 18 bases between them. CDR3 in DNA: TGCGCCAGCAGCTCCGGAGCCTACTTGGGGGCTGAAGCTTTCTTT. This translates into CASSSGAYLGAEAFF.

V gene TRBV12-3 or TRBV12-4 combines with J gene TRBJ2-1, with 13 bases identical to TRBD2. J lost 10 bases, V lost 4 bases, and 19 bases had no gene match. The CDR3 runs to 19 residues. This CDR3 is CASSSTTEGLAGVVGEQFF. The CDR3 nucleotides are TGTGCCAGCAGTTCGACTACTGAAGGACTAGCGGGAGTTGTTGGCGAGCAGTTCTTC.

This chain links TRBV12-3 or TRBV12-4 with TRBJ2-3, with TRBD2 matching over 12 bases. The CDR3 is 16 residues long. V dropped 7 bases and J dropped 2; count of bases not matched to a gene: 7. This chain's CDR3 is CASTLRLAGATDTQYF. In DNA, the CDR3 is TGTGCCAGCACCCTGAGACTAGCGGGGGCCACAGATACGCAGTATTTT.

The rearrangement uses TRBV20-1 and TRBJ2-7; 12 bases line up with TRBD1. The germline gives CDR1 DFQATT, CDR2 SNEGSKA (reference sequence). The CDR3 spans 16 residues. V shed 5 bases and J 3 bases; nucleotides not matched to a gene: 11. CDR3 in amino acids: CSAYPGQGAGNYEQYF. The CDR3 DNA is TGCAGTGCTTACCCGGGACAGGGGGCGGGAAACTACGAGCAGTACTTC.

J is TRBJ2-7 and V is TRBV20-1; 13 nucleotides match TRBD2. The length of the CDR3 is 15 residues. Germline trimming cut 5 bases from V and 6 bases from J; bases unmatched to any gene: 10. The germline V gene has CDR1 DFQATT and CDR2 SNEGSKA (reference sequence). The DNA of the CDR3 is TGCAGTGCTGGAAGGACTAGCGGGAGATCTTCCGAGCAGTACTTC. It codes for CSAGRTSGRSSEQYF.

This clonotype has ten or more counts. The CDR3 is CSARDAQRENEQYF. The CDR3 DNA sequence: TGCAGTGCTAGAGATGCCCAGCGGGAGAACGAGCAGTACTTC. The V gene is TRBV20-1, the J gene TRBJ2-7; 8 positions agree with TRBD2. CDR3 length equals 14 residues. The V segment lost 0 bases and the J segment 5 bases; nucleotides outside the gene matches: 6. Germline V gives CDR1 DFQATT, CDR2 SNEGSKA (reference sequence).

This clonotype was detected a few times. The CDR3 protein is CSARGSSRGLGNTIYF. The CDR3 bases are TGCAGTGCTAGAGGCTCTTCACGGGGGTTAGGAAACACCATATATTTT. V usage is TRBV20-1 and J usage is TRBJ1-3, with a weak D call TRBD1 (5 bases). The CDR3 runs 16 residues. V was pared by 1 base and J by 4 bases, with 17 bases between. The germline CDR1 and CDR2 sequences are DFQATT and SNEGSKA (reference sequence).

The sample holds many counts of this clonotype. DNA of the CDR3: TGTGCCAGCAGCTTAGCCGGGACTAGGAATGAAAAACTGTTTTTT. Residues: CASSLAGTRNEKLFF. This chain uses TRBV7-2 with TRBJ1-4; tentative D call: TRBD1 (5 bases). The CDR3 has 15 amino acids. Germline V gene sequence: CDR1 SGHTA, CDR2 FQGNSA. Trimming took off 0 bases at V and 5 bases at J, with 10 bases between the two ends. The entire variable domain, with the rest obtained from reference TRBV7-2 and TRBJ1-4, is as follows: GAGVSQSPSNKVTEKGKDVELRCDPISGHTALYWYRQSLGQGLEFLIYFQGNSAPDKSGLPSDRFSAERTGGSVSTLTIQRTQQEDSAVYLCASSLAGTRNEKLFFGSGTQLSVL.

The V and J genes are TRBV3-1 and TRBJ2-1, with 9 bases identical to TRBD2. V was clipped by 6 bases and J by 8 bases; unmatched bases: 14. The CDR3 sequence is 16 residues long. Germline CDR1 reads LGHDT; CDR2 reads YNNKEL (reference sequence). CDR3 loop: CASSRAPSGGIYEQFF. CDR3 bases: TGTGCCAGCAGTCGTGCCCCGAGCGGGGGGATCTATGAGCAGTTCTTC.

The rearrangement joins TRBV20-1 to TRBJ1-1; no reliable D call. Per the germline V gene, CDR1 is DFQATT and CDR2 is SNEGSKA (reference sequence). There are 13 residues in the CDR3. V lost 6 bases, J lost 5 bases, and 16 bases lay in between. The CDR3 is CSAGKWGGTEAFF. CDR3 in DNA: TGCAGTGCCGGCAAGTGGGGAGGAACTGAAGCTTTCTTT.

The chain carries TRBV6-5 and TRBJ2-4; the D gene is possibly TRBD1 (5 bases). The CDR3 is 17 residues long. The germline V and J ends were trimmed by 0 bases and 0 bases, with 12 bases remaining between them. Germline-derived CDR1 and CDR2 are MNHEY and SVGAGI. The CDR3 loop is CASSYSSAGIAKNIQYF. Here the CDR3 DNA reads TGTGCCAGCAGTTACTCGTCGGCAGGGATAGCCAAAAACATTCAGTACTTC.

The chain combines TRBV11-2 with TRBJ1-4; D gene unclear. CDR1 and CDR2 from the germline V gene are SGHAT and FQNNGV. The CDR3 is 14 residues long. V lost 5 bases and J lost 6, with 13 bases in between. CDR3 in DNA: TGTGCCAGCAGCCGTCGGCAGGAGGATGAAAAACTGTTTTTT. The encoded protein is CASSRRQEDEKLFF.

This clonotype showed up just a few times. This chain joins TRBV20-1 and TRBJ2-5, with a weak D call TRBD2 (6 bases). Germline V gene lookup returns CDR1 DFQATT and CDR2 SNEGSKA (reference sequence). The CDR3 length is 14 residues. Trimming removed 2 bases from V and 5 bases from J, with 15 bases in between. The CDR3 protein is CSARRTGGLETQYF. The CDR3 region has the DNA TGCAGTGCTAGACGGACTGGGGGGTTGGAGACCCAGTACTTC.

This clonotype was seen more than once but under ten times. The chain has TRBV7-9 and TRBJ2-3; D gene ambiguous. CDR1 is SEHNR and CDR2 is FQNEAQ in the germline V gene (reference sequence). The CDR3 is 16 amino acids. Deletions cut 4 bases from V and 8 bases from J, with 22 bases between. The CDR3 sequence: CASSSPVASLKSTQYF. In nucleotides, the CDR3 is TGTGCCAGCAGCTCTCCTGTGGCGAGCTTAAAGTCTACGCAGTATTTT.

The chain recombines TRBV12-3 or TRBV12-4 with TRBJ2-7; the match to TRBD1 covers 10 bases. V was pared by 5 bases and J by 4 bases, with 8 bases of the junction left unmatched. CDR3 size: 15 residues. DNA of the CDR3: TGTGCCAGCAGTCCCACGGACAGGGGGATATACGAGCAGTACTTC. It is translated as CASSPTDRGIYEQYF.

This clonotype was seen at least ten times. The chain is built from TRBV6-1 and TRBJ1-1, with 7 nucleotides matching TRBD1. The J segment lost 0 bases and the V segment lost 7 bases, leaving 11 bases of the junction unmatched. The germline V gene has CDR1 MNHNS and CDR2 SASEGT. The CDR3 is 16 residues long. The CDR3 DNA sequence: TGTGCCAGCAAGGTGGGTCGAGGGGGCTTGAACACTGAAGCTTTCTTT. It codes for CASKVGRGGLNTEAFF.

The chain employs TRBV6-5 and TRBJ2-7; TRBD2 matches at 15 bases. The CDR3 has 18 amino acids. V trimming: 2 bases; J trimming: 3 bases; junction bases outside the gene matches: 8. The germline V gene has CDR1 MNHEY and CDR2 SVGAGI. The CDR3 loop is CASSYRSGTSGGNYEQYF. The CDR3 DNA is TGTGCCAGCAGTTACCGCTCCGGGACTAGCGGGGGGAACTACGAGCAGTACTTC.

V and J are TRBV7-9 and TRBJ2-3, with TRBD2 identical over 8 bases. V dropped 11 bases and J dropped 3; count of bases not matched to a gene: 7. The CDR3 is made up of 13 amino acids. CDR1 SEHNR and CDR2 FQNEAQ come from the germline V gene (reference sequence). This CDR3 reads CAVVAGSTDTQYF. DNA of the CDR3: TGTGCCGTGGTAGCGGGGTCGACAGATACGCAGTATTTT.

In its sample, this clonotype was seen a few times. J is TRBJ2-5 and V is TRBV20-1; D ambiguous. Trimming stripped 5 bases from V and 5 bases from J, with 15 bases between. Germline values: CDR1 DFQATT, CDR2 SNEGSKA (reference sequence). CDR3 length: 13 amino acids. DNA for the CDR3: TGCAGTGCTGGTTTACAGTCGAGGGAGACCCAGTACTTC. It encodes CSAGLQSRETQYF.

With regard to this clonotype: This clone may be a read error of a much larger clone one base away. The rearrangement links TRBV10-3 to TRBJ2-1; D is ambiguous. Germline-derived CDR1 and CDR2 are ENHRY and SYGVKD. V lost 4 bases and J lost 0, with 10 bases in between. The CDR3 loop spans 15 amino acids. The CDR3: CAISASESSYNEQFF. The CDR3 region has the DNA TGTGCCATCAGTGCGAGCGAGAGCTCCTACAATGAGCAGTTCTTC.

This clonotype showed up just a few times. V is TRBV6-5 and J is TRBJ2-1; D possibly corresponds to TRBD1 (7 bases). CDR1 is MNHEY and CDR2 is SVGAGI in the germline V gene. V was trimmed by 2 bases and J by 0 bases, leaving 14 bases between them. The CDR3 is 17 amino acids. The CDR3 loop reads CASSYLPGGSSYNEQFF. CDR3 DNA: TGTGCCAGCAGTTACCTCCCAGGGGGGAGCTCCTACAATGAGCAGTTCTTC.